A selection of T cell receptor beta chains follows, all from one sample in a study of T cells in Graves' hyperthyroidism and ophthalmopathy. TCRdb reprocessed the multiplex PCR reads via MiXCR and lists one record per CDR3 protein. The table lists about 640,000 distinct CDR3 sequences, about 20% of them singletons. Sequencing input: blood. Receptors originate from a young man with Graves' ophthalmopathy. The CDR3 runs from the conserved cysteine through the conserved F or W. A D gene is named only where the DNA matches it firmly. The listing skips clone size in some rows; elsewhere it reads once, few, many or a size class.

>TRBV5-6|many|13|.|TRBJ2-3
TGTGCCAGCAGCTTATGGGGAACAGATACGCAGTATTTT
CASSLWGTDTQYF
>TRBV27|.|15|TRBD1|TRBJ1-4
TGTGCCAGCGGGAGGGTGACAGGGTCTGGTGAAAAACTGTTTTTT
CASGRVTGSGEKLFF
>TRBV7-2|many|14|TRBD2|TRBJ2-1
TGTGCCAGCAGCCCCCCGACTAGCAACAATGAGCAGTTCTTC
CASSPPTSNNEQFF
>TRBV7-9|.|13|.|TRBJ1-1
TGTGCCAGCAGCGGGGGGACACCCCGTGAAGCTTTCTTT
CASSGGTPREAFF
>TRBV20-1|few|13|TRBD1|TRBJ1-1
TGCAGTGCCCCCAAACAGGGGAGCACTGAAGCTTTCTTT
CSAPKQGSTEAFF
>TRBV24-1|few|16|TRBD2|TRBJ2-1
TGTGCCACCAGTGATTTCCCTAGCGGGAGAGGCAATGAGCAGTTCTTC
CATSDFPSGRGNEQFF
>TRBV6-1|.|17|TRBD1|TRBJ1-1
TGTGCCAGCAGTTCACCCCCGACAGGGAGGAAGAACACTGAAGCTTTCTTT
CASSSPPTGRKNTEAFF
>TRBV2|many|16|TRBD2|TRBJ2-7
TGTGCCAGCAGAGAACGCTATCTAGCGGGAGTCTACGAGCAGTACTTC
CASRERYLAGVYEQYF
>TRBV2|few|17|.|TRBJ1-5
TGTGCCAGCAGTGACTTTCTTAGGATGACAGGTAATCAGCCCCAGCATTTT
CASSDFLRMTGNQPQHF
>TRBV4-3|.|16|TRBD2|TRBJ2-3
TGCGCCAGCAGCCAACTGACTAGCGGAAGCACAGATACGCAGTATTTT
CASSQLTSGSTDTQYF
>TRBV13|few|18|TRBD2|TRBJ2-3
TGTGCCAGCAGCTTCTCAGCGCCCATAGCGGGAGGGACAGATACGCAGTATTTT
CASSFSAPIAGGTDTQYF
>TRBV30|few|15|.|TRBJ2-7
TGTGCCTGGAGCAAGGGGGTAAGGGGGTCCTACGAGCAGTACTTC
CAWSKGVRGSYEQYF
>TRBV27|few|13|.|TRBJ1-1
TGTGCCAGCAGTTATACCATGAACACTGAAGCTTTCTTT
CASSYTMNTEAFF
>TRBV6-2/TRBV6-3|.|16|TRBD2|TRBJ2-1
TGTGCCAGCAGTTACTCCATTCAAAGTAGCGGGACGGAGCAGTTCTTC
CASSYSIQSSGTEQFF
>TRBV5-6|.|15|.|TRBJ1-4
TGTGCCAGCAGCTTGGGGTTGGGCGGGACTGAAAAACTGTTTTTT
CASSLGLGGTEKLFF
>TRBV18|many|14|.|TRBJ2-7
TGTGCCAGCTCACCAGACAGGAACTCCTACGAGCAGTACTTC
CASSPDRNSYEQYF
>TRBV7-9|.|14|.|TRBJ2-7
TGTGCCAGCAGCTTAGGGACAGCTCACAATGAGCAGTACTTC
CASSLGTAHNEQYF
>TRBV9|few|16|TRBD1|TRBJ1-2
TGTGCCAGCAGCGTAGGTTTTGCCGGGACAGATTATGGCTACACCTTC
CASSVGFAGTDYGYTF
>TRBV3-1|many|14|.|TRBJ1-5
TGTGCCAGCTCGAAGGCAGGGCAGATTCAGCCCCAGCATTTT
CASSKAGQIQPQHF